These 21 T cell receptor beta chains came from one sample sequenced in a study of PD-1 blockade in classical Hodgkin lymphoma. As to time point: cycle 4 day 1 (C4D1), after 6 weeks of nivolumab. Relapses following autologous stem cell transplantation were seen in all patients, with brentuximab vedotin exposure varying. The assay was immunoSEQ multiplex PCR, and TCRdb's table has in-frame clones only and misses some. Altogether roughly 56,000 clones are present, roughly 85% being singletons, with the ten largest covering around 8.1%. Here the sequenced sample was peripheral blood mononuclear cells (PBMCs), taken before the fourth cycle of nivolumab. These receptors were taken from a human donor with classical Hodgkin lymphoma.

J is TRBJ2-1 and V is TRBV29-1; a possible D gene is TRBD1 (5 bases). Germline lookup yields CDR1 SQVTM and CDR2 ANQGSEA. This CDR3 is built from 14 residues. Trimming removed 4 bases at V and 7 bases at J, with 17 bases between. CDR3 DNA sequence: TGCAGCGTTGGGGGCCGCCAGTCCCCGAATGAGCAGTTCTTC. Translated: CSVGGRQSPNEQFF.

Regarding this clone: The same CDR3 is also encoded by other DNA sequences in this sample. V usage is TRBV5-1 and J usage is TRBJ1-1, with 7 nucleotides matching TRBD1. This CDR3 has 14 amino acids. The ends lost 4 bases at V and 1 base at J; junction bases unmatched: 4. Germline CDR1 and CDR2: SGHRS and YFSETQ. CDR3 sequence reads: CASSPGTANTEAFF. The CDR3 DNA sequence: TGCGCCAGCAGCCCCGGGACAGCGAACACTGAAGCTTTCTTT.

The V call is TRBV9, the J call TRBJ1-5; no clear D gene. Trimming left V 0 bases short and J 7 bases short, with 11 bases between. The germline V gene has CDR1 SGDLS and CDR2 YYNGEE. This CDR3 has 14 amino acids. CDR3 region: CASSVAGEGQPQHF. The CDR3, as DNA: TGTGCCAGCAGCGTAGCTGGAGAGGGACAGCCCCAGCATTTT.

This clone was seen a single time. Its ends do not fully match the called genes, so a read error is possible. The chain joins TRBV6-5 to TRBJ1-5; D is undetermined. Germline V CDR1 and CDR2: MNHEY, SVGAGI. The CDR3 is 12 amino acids. The CDR3 sequence is CATSATNQPQHF. The CDR3 DNA reads as TGTGCCACCAGTGCCACCAATCAGCCCCAGCATTTT.

This clone was seen once. The chain couples TRBV6-5 to TRBJ2-7, with 13 positions matching TRBD2. V shed 6 bases and J 1 base; nucleotides not matched to a gene: 0. This CDR3 is 14 amino acids long. The V gene's germline CDR1 is MNHEY and CDR2 SVGAGI. The CDR3 here is CASRGLAGSYEQYF. CDR3 sequence (DNA): TGTGCCAGCAGGGGACTAGCGGGGTCCTACGAGCAGTACTTC.

This chain joins TRBV11-2 and TRBJ1-6; D gene uncertain. CDR3 length: 15 residues. Trimming left V 5 bases short and J 9 bases short, with 17 bases between. Looked up from germline, CDR1 is SGHAT and CDR2 is FQNNGV. The CDR3 sequence: CASSPTVPKGSPLHF. The DNA for the CDR3 is TGTGCCAGCAGCCCAACAGTCCCTAAGGGTTCACCCCTCCACTTT.

The chain combines TRBV6-1 with TRBJ2-7; possible D gene TRBD1, 6 bases. V was pared by 1 base and J by 2 bases, with 12 bases between. The CDR3 sequence is 15 residues long. The germline CDR1 and CDR2 sequences are MNHNS and SASEGT. As DNA, the CDR3 is TGTGCCAGCAGTGAAGTTAGACAGGTACCCTACGAGCAGTACTTC. Protein sequence: CASSEVRQVPYEQYF.

This clone occurred a few times. V gene TRBV5-1 combines with J gene TRBJ2-1, with 10 nucleotides matching TRBD1. The CDR3 covers 13 residues. The ends lost 8 bases at V and 6 bases at J; junction bases unmatched: 5. In germline, CDR1 is SGHRS, CDR2 YFSETQ. The CDR3 protein is CARYGTGANEQFF. CDR3 nucleotide sequence: TGCGCCAGATACGGGACAGGGGCCAATGAGCAGTTCTTC.

This chain joins TRBV7-3 and TRBJ1-6, with D uncertain. The V gene lost 1 base and the J gene lost 8 bases, with 24 bases spanning the gap. CDR3 length: 19 amino acids. The germline CDR1 and CDR2 sequences are SGHTA and FQGTGA. CDR3 amino acids: CASSLKSPHALGRDSPLHF. DNA for the CDR3: TGTGCCAGCAGCTTAAAATCCCCCCACGCCCTAGGTCGGGATTCACCCCTCCACTTT.

The chain links TRBV7-9 to TRBJ1-1; TRBD1 might be the D (5 bases). The germline V gene encodes CDR1 SEHNR and CDR2 FQNEAQ (reference sequence). The CDR3 is made up of 17 amino acids. Trimming shortened V by 1 base and J by 2 bases, and 17 bases separated the two germline ends. CDR3 sequence: CASSLEFQGVFNTEAFF. CDR3 bases: TGTGCCAGCAGCTTAGAATTTCAGGGCGTCTTCAACACTGAAGCTTTCTTT.

The V call is TRBV29-1, the J call TRBJ2-3, with 8 bases identical to TRBD2. V lost 6 bases, J lost 6 bases, and 5 bases stayed unmatched. CDR1 is SQVTM, CDR2 ANQGSEA, per germline. This CDR3 has 12 residues. The CDR3 DNA follows: TGCAGCGTGAGGGCTAGCGGGGATACGCAGTATTTT. This gives the protein CSVRASGDTQYF.

A single count supports this clone. V is TRBV7-6 and J is TRBJ2-7; tentatively, D is TRBD1 (6 bases). Trimming pared 0 bases from V and 4 bases from J, leaving 28 bases between. This CDR3 comprises 20 residues. Germline CDR1 and CDR2: SGHVS and FNYEAQ. CDR3 bases: TGTGCCAGCAGCTTAGCCCAGAAAATTACCGGGACAACGGTTGTATACGAGCAGTACTTC. Protein: CASSLAQKITGTTVVYEQYF.

The chain couples TRBV30 to TRBJ1-6, with D possibly matching TRBD1 (5 bases). In germline, CDR1 is GTSNPN, CDR2 SVGIG (reference sequence). The V end was cut by 7 bases, the J end by 5 bases, with 9 bases between. CDR3 length: 12 residues. CDR3 residues: CASGSDNSPLHF. The CDR3 nucleotides are TGTGCCTCAGGGAGCGATAATTCACCCCTCCACTTT. Based on the CDR3 plus reference TRBV30 and TRBJ1-6, the full variable domain is SQTIHQWPATLVQPVGSPLSLECTVEGTSNPNLYWYRQAAGRGLQLLFYSVGIGQISSEVPQNLSASRPQDRQFILSSKKLLLSDSGFYLCASGSDNSPLHFGNGTRLTVT.

V and J are TRBV10-3 and TRBJ1-5; the D is unclear. The CDR3 consists of 15 residues. Germline V gene lookup returns CDR1 ENHRY and CDR2 SYGVKD. V dropped 0 bases and J dropped 4 bases, with 10 bases sitting between them. The CDR3, as DNA: TGTGCCATCAGTGAGTCGATGGACCCTAATCAGCCCCAGCATTTT. Amino acid sequence: CAISESMDPNQPQHF.

The V gene is TRBV5-1, the J gene TRBJ1-1; D gene unclear. The V end lost 2 bases, the J end lost 0 bases, and 8 bases lay between the germline ends. Germline V lookup: CDR1 SGHRS, CDR2 YFSETQ. CDR3 length equals 14 residues. CDR3 nucleotides: TGCGCCAGCAGCTTACTGGGCCTGAACACTGAAGCTTTCTTT. It specifies CASSLLGLNTEAFF.

The rearrangement links TRBV2 to TRBJ1-1; TRBD1 is a possible D gene (5 bases). The CDR3 contains 12 residues. Germline-derived CDR1 and CDR2 are SNHLY and FYNNEI. Trimming stripped 9 bases from V and 1 base from J, with 9 bases between. The chain's CDR3 is CASKQANTEAFF. CDR3 DNA sequence: TGTGCCAGTAAACAGGCGAACACTGAAGCTTTCTTT.

In its sample, this clone was seen once. The chain recombines TRBV5-5 with TRBJ1-1; tentative D call: TRBD1 (5 bases). The germline V gene encodes CDR1 SGHKS and CDR2 YYEKEE (reference sequence). The CDR3 length is 14 residues. The germline V and J ends were trimmed by 1 base and 0 bases, with 7 bases remaining between them. CDR3 residues: CASSLPGLNTEAFF. The DNA of the CDR3 is TGTGCCAGCAGCTTGCCAGGGTTGAACACTGAAGCTTTCTTT.

This chain uses TRBV5-5 with TRBJ1-1; 7 nucleotides match TRBD1. Unmatched junction bases numbered 2, after V lost 4 bases and J lost 8 bases. This CDR3 comprises 11 residues. Germline loops: CDR1 SGHKS, CDR2 YYEKEE (reference sequence). CDR3 sequence reads: CASSADREAFF. The CDR3 coding sequence is TGTGCCAGCAGCGCGGACAGGGAAGCTTTCTTT.

This chain joins TRBV30 and TRBJ2-7; D is unclear. The CDR3 contains 11 residues. CDR1 and CDR2 from the germline V gene are GTSNPN and SVGIG (reference sequence). This CDR3 is CAGKRGYEQYF. The CDR3, as DNA: TGTGCAGGGAAGCGAGGCTACGAGCAGTACTTC.

The chain couples TRBV9 to TRBJ1-1; D gene unclear. CDR1 and CDR2 (germline): SGDLS, YYNGEE. CDR3 length: 13 residues. Trimming shortened V by 2 bases and J by 0 bases, and 5 bases separated the two germline ends. The CDR3 bases are TGTGCCAGCAGCGTCCGGATGAACACTGAAGCTTTCTTT. This translates into CASSVRMNTEAFF.

V usage is TRBV28 and J usage is TRBJ1-1, with TRBD1 as a possible D gene (5 bases). The germline V gene has CDR1 MDHEN and CDR2 SYDVKM. The ends were cut back, 6 bases at V and 5 bases at J, with 19 bases in the middle. The CDR3 is 15 amino acids. CDR3 sequence: CASSPRQTPSTEAFF. In DNA, the CDR3 is TGTGCCAGCAGCCCTCGACAGACCCCGAGTACTGAAGCTTTCTTT.